The clone carrying this T cell receptor (beta chain) was seen only once. Its antigen is unknown. Separate from the roughly 710-subject first cohort, the 120-subject validation cohort was the one that the donors belonged to. TCRdb's table, derived via immunoSEQ multiplex PCR, lists solely in-frame clones and lacks some. The table includes around 98,000 clones, roughly nine tenths detected once. Germline CDR1 is SGHAT and CDR2 is FQNNGV. The CDR3 is 12 amino acids. The V gene lost 6 bases and the J gene lost 4 bases, with 10 bases spanning the gap. This record comes from a study of cytomegalovirus exposure and HLA in healthy donors. Study conclusions and caveats: The tendency of first-cohort TCR clusters to co-occur in the 110 or so validation repertoires emerged from a later analysis. Cytomegalovirus-associated status was assigned to about 160 TCR beta chains.

The rearrangement joins TRBV11-2 to TRBJ2-7; D is undetermined. Source material: PBMCs. The receptor was isolated from a man aged 18 to 29 in good health and CMV-seropositive. The CDR3 loop reads CASRPDTYEQYF. The CDR3 DNA reads TGTGCCAGCAGACCCGACACTTACGAGCAGTACTTC.